Listed below are T cell receptor beta chains from one sample, sequenced in a study of type 1 regulatory T cells. TCRdb analysed the reads with MiXCR anew, one entry per CDR3 protein. The table records about 59,000 distinct CDR3 sequences, 62% of them present only once. These receptors' targets are unknown. The specimen sequenced was cultured non-Tr1 T cells, either the whole culture or a sorted T cell fraction (not recorded which). The receptors originated from a human donor in good health. The conserved cysteine and the conserved F or W are not part of the CDR3 here. The D gene is left open where the match is weak. Size is stated for part of the rows, as once, few or many counts, or as a class when the clone is expanded.

v_gene	j_gene	d_gene	abundance	CDR3aa
TRBV7-2	TRBJ1-4	TRBD1	few	ASSLRQTGNEKLF
TRBV5-1	TRBJ2-1	TRBD2	few	ASSLDGTSGRGNEQF
TRBV20-1	TRBJ1-2	TRBD1	NA	SARTTGSRDYGYT
TRBV23-1	TRBJ2-3	NA	NA	ASSRRDTDTQY
TRBV4-3	TRBJ2-1	NA	NA	ASSQFRAGGATGNEQF
TRBV29-1	TRBJ1-1	NA	NA	SAVGLWNTEAF
TRBV7-8	TRBJ1-3	NA	NA	ASSLGGDGNTIY
TRBV20-1	TRBJ2-3	TRBD2	few	SARGGGTSKATDTQY
TRBV4-1	TRBJ2-7	NA	NA	ASSQDLTTPNKQY
TRBV20-1	TRBJ1-2	TRBD1	NA	SEDRVPYGYT
TRBV7-9	TRBJ1-2	TRBD1	NA	AISLEVGSGGRGYT
TRBV20-1	TRBJ2-4	NA	NA	SALDTDLAKNIQY
TRBV5-5	TRBJ1-1	NA	medium-sized	ASSWAMNTEAF
TRBV6-1	TRBJ2-7	NA	once	ASRPQGMSYEQY
TRBV29-1	TRBJ1-2	NA	NA	SVEAPGDGYT
TRBV4-1	TRBJ2-1	NA	NA	ASSQEVLINNEQF
TRBV10-3	TRBJ2-6	NA	few	AISESGGRISGANVLT
TRBV6-5	TRBJ1-2	NA	NA	ASSPGTGNYGYT
TRBV24-1	TRBJ2-3	NA	NA	ATSDRRGGTFTDTQY
TRBV27	TRBJ2-5	TRBD2	NA	ASRGASGKETQY
TRBV28	TRBJ2-7	NA	NA	ASSLLGTGMHEQY
TRBV2	TRBJ2-7	TRBD1	NA	ASSPGTGSYEQY